This T cell receptor (beta chain) was captured in a study of blood T cells in healthy people across ages. At the level of the study: Using template switching, researchers captured about one barcoded beta molecule for each two T cells.

A word on this clonotype: Its cognate antigen is unknown.

Total RNA extracted from each sample amounted to at least 5 micrograms. The CDR3 length is 12 residues. Germline V CDR1 and CDR2: DFQATT, SNEGSKA (reference sequence). V shed 0 bases and J shed 14 bases, with 15 bases lying between them. Study-level points and caveats: Higher diversity and more naive CD4+ cells were features of long-lived donors, compared to aged donors.

Then a second PCR, running about 6 to 12 cycles, was carried out with a sample-barcoded 5' primer and a J-beta primer mix. TCRdb recomputed calls from the 5' RACE reads with MiXCR, one row per CDR3 protein. The table has 750,000 to 950,000 distinct CDR3 sequences, about 53% seen once. The sequenced sample was blood. The chain uses TRBV20-1 and TRBJ2-3, with D possibly matching TRBD2 (6 bases). The TCR sequence derives from a man aged 80 or over in good health. The CDR3 coding sequence is TGCAGTGCTAGAGACCCGACTAGATACGCGTATTTT. Amino acid sequence: CSARDPTRYAYF.